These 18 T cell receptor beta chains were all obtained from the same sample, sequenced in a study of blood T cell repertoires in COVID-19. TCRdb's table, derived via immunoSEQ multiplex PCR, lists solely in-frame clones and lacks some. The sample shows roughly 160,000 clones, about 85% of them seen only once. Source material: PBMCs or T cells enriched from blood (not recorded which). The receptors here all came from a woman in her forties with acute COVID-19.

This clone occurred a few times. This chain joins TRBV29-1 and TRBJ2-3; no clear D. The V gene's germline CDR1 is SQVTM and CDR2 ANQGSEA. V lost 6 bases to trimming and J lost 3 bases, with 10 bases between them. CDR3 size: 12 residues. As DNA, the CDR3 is TGCAGCGTCCAGACTGGGACAGATACGCAGTATTTT. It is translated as CSVQTGTDTQYF.

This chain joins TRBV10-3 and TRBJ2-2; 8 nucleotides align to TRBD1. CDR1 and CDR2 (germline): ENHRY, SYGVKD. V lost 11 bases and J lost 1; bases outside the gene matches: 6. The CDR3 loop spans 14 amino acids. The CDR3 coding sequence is TGTGCCTCCACCGGGACAGGGAACACCGGGGAGCTGTTTTTT. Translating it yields CASTGTGNTGELFF.

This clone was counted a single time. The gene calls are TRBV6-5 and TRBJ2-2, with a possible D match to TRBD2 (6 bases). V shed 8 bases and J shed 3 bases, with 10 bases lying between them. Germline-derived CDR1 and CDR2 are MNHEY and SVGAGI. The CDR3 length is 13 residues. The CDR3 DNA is TGTGCCAGCTATCAGCGGGACACCGGGGAGCTGTTTTTT. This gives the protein CASYQRDTGELFF.

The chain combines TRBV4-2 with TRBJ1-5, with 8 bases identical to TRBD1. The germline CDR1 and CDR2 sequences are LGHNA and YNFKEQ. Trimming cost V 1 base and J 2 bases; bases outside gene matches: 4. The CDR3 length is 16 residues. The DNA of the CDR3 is TGTGCCAGCAGCCAAGCGACAGGGGCAGGCAATCAGCCCCAGCATTTT. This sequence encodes CASSQATGAGNQPQHF.

The chain's CDR3 is CASSQGSLNTEAFF. In DNA, the CDR3 is TGTGCCAGCAGCCAAGGGAGCTTGAACACTGAAGCTTTCTTT. The chain combines TRBV3-1 (or the pseudogene TRBV3-2) with TRBJ1-1; no firm D call. This CDR3 has 14 residues. Trimming pared 1 base from V and 0 bases from J, leaving 6 bases between. In germline, CDR1 is LGHDT, CDR2 YNNKEL (reference sequence).

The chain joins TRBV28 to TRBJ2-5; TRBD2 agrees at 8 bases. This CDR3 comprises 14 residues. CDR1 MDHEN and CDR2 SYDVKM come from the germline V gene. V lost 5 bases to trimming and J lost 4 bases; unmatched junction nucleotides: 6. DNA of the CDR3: TGTGCCAGCAGTCCAAGCGGGAGTGTAGAGACCCAGTACTTC. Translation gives CASSPSGSVETQYF.

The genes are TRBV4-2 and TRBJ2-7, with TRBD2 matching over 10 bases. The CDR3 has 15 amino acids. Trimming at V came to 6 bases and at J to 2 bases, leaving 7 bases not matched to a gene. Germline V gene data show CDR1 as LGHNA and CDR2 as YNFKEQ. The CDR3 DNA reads TGTGCCAGCAGACCCTATCTAGCGGGGGCCTACGAGCAGTACTTC. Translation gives CASRPYLAGAYEQYF.

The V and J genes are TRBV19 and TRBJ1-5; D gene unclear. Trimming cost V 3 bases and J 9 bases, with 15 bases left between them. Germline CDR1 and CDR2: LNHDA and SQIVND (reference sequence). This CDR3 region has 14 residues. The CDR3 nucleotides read TGTGCCAGTAGTATTGGGGAGACGGGTAGGCCCCAGCATTTT. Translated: CASSIGETGRPQHF.

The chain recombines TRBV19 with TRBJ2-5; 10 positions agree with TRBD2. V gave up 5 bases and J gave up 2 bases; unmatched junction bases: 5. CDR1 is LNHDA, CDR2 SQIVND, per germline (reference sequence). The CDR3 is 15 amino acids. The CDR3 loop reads CASSRTSGTQETQYF. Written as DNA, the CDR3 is TGTGCCAGTAGTCGGACTAGCGGCACTCAAGAGACCCAGTACTTC.

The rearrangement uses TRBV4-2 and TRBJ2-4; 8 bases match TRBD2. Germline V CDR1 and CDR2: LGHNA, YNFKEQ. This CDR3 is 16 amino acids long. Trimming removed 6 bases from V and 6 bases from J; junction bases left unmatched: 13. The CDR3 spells CASSQSGGAGVNIQYF. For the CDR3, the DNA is TGTGCCAGCAGTCAAAGCGGGGGAGCGGGAGTAAACATTCAGTACTTC.

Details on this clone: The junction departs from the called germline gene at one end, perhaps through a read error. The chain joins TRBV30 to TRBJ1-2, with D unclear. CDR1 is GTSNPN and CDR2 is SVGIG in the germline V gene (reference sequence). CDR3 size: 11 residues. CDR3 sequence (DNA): TGTGCCTGGAGTGTATACTACGGCTACACCTTC. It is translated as CAWSVYYGYTF.

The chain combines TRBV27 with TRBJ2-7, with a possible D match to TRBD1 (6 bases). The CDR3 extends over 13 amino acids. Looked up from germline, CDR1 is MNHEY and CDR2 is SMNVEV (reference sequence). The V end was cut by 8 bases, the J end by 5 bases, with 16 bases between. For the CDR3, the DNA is TGTGCCAGCGGACCTACCAGGGGACACGAGCAGTACTTC. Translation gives CASGPTRGHEQYF.

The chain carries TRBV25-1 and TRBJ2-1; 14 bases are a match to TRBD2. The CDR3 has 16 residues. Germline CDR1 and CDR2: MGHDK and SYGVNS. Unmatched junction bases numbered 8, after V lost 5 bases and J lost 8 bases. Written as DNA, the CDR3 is TGTGCCAGCAGTATCGGGACTAGCGGGAGCTTCCATGAGCAGTTCTTC. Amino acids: CASSIGTSGSFHEQFF. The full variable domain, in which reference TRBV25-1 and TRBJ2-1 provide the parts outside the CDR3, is EADIYQTPRYLVIGTGKKITLECSQTMGHDKMYWYQQDPGMELHLIHYSYGVNSTEKGDLSSESTVSRIRTEHFPLTLESARPSHTSQYLCASSIGTSGSFHEQFFGPGTRLTVL.

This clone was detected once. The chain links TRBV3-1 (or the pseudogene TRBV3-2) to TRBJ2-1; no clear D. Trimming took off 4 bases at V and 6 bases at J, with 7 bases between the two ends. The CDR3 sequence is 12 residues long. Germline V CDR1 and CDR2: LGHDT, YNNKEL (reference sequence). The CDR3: CASSPSGNEQFF. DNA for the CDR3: TGTGCCAGCAGCCCCTCCGGCAATGAGCAGTTCTTC.

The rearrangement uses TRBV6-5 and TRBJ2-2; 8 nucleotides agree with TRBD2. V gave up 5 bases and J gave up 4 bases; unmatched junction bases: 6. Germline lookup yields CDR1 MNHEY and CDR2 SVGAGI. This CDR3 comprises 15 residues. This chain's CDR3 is CASSTAGEVTGELFF. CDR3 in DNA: TGTGCCAGCAGTACAGCGGGAGAAGTCACCGGGGAGCTGTTTTTT.

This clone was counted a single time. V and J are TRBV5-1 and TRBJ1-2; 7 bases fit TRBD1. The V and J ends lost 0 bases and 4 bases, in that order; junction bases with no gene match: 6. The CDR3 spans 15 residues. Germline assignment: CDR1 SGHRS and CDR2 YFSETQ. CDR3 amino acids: CASSLGEGAGYGYTF. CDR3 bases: TGCGCCAGCAGCTTGGGAGAGGGGGCCGGCTATGGCTACACCTTC.

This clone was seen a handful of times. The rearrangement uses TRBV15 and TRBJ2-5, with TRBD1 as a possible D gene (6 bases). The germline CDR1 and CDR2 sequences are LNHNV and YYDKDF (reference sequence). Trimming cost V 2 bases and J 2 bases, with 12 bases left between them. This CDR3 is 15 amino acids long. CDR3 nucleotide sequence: TGTGCCACCAGCAGAACGGGACAATTGCAAGAGACCCAGTACTTC. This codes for CATSRTGQLQETQYF.

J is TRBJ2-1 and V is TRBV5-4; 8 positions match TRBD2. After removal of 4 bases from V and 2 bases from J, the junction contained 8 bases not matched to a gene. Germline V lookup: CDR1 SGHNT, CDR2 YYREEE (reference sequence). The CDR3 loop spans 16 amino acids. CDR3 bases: TGTGCCAGCAGCCCCCCCGGGGGGGCCGCCTACAATGAGCAGTTCTTC. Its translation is CASSPPGGAAYNEQFF. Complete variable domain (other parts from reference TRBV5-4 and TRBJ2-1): ETGVTQSPTHLIKTRGQQVTLRCSSQSGHNTVSWYQQALGQGPQFIFQYYREEENGRGNFPPRFSGLQFPNYSSELNVNALELDDSALYLCASSPPGGAAYNEQFFGPGTRLTVL.